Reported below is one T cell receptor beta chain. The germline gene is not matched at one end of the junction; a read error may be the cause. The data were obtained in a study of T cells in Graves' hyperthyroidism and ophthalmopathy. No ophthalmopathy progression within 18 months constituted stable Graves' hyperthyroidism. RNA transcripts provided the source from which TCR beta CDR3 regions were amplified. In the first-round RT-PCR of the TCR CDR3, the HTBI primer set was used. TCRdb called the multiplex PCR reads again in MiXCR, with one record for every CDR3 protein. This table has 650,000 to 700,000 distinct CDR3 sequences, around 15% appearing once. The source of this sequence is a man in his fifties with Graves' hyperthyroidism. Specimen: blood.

CDR3 nucleotide sequence: TGTGCCAGCAGCTTGCGAGAGATGAACACTGGAGCTTTCTTT. Translated: CASSLREMNTGAFF. The chain couples TRBV7-2 to TRBJ1-1; D is undetermined. Germline CDR1 is SGHTA and CDR2 is FQGNSA. The CDR3 is 14 residues long.